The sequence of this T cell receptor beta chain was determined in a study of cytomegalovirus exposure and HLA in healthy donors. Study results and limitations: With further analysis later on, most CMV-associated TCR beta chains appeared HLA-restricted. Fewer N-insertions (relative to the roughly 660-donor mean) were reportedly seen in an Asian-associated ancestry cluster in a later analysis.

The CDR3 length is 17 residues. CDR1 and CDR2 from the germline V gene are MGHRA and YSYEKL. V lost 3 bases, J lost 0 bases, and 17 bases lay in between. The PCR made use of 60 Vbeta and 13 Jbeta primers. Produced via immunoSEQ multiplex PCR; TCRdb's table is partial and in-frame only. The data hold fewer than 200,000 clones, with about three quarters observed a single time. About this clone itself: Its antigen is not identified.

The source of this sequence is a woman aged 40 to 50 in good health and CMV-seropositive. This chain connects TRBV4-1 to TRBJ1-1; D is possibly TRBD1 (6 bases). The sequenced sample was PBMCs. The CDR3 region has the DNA TGCGCCAGCAGCCAGAGCCCGGGGGGCGGTATGAACACTGAAGCTTTCTTT. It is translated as CASSQSPGGGMNTEAFF.